This is a list of T cell receptor beta chains from one sample in a study of radiation and T cells in renal cell carcinoma. Only in-frame clones appear in the TCRdb table, and some are missing; sequencing was by immunoSEQ multiplex PCR. The table shows about 150,000 clones, with about 87% occurring only once. This material consisted of blood, taken from a patient whose treatment included radiotherapy and nephrectomy. Receptors were obtained from a woman in her 70s with renal cell carcinoma. Both conserved end residues are part of each CDR3. A D gene is named only where the DNA matches it firmly.

j_call d_call v_call cdr3_aa
TRBJ1-1 NA TRBV30 CARTREVRTEAFF
TRBJ2-1 TRBD2 TRBV7-3 CASSLRVSGGINEQFF
TRBJ2-5 TRBD2 TRBV7-2 CASRQGLAQTQYF
TRBJ1-2 NA TRBV6-5 CASSYSFSGDGYTF
TRBJ2-6 NA TRBV4-3 CASSQDSLRGANVLTF
TRBJ2-1 TRBD2 TRBV13 CASSLWKVAGVSYNEQFF
TRBJ2-3 NA TRBV7-9 CASSPRQKSTDTQYF
TRBJ2-7 TRBD2 TRBV7-9 CASSFSGGRSEQYF
TRBJ1-2 NA TRBV11-2 CASSYTGSGVYGYTF
TRBJ2-3 NA TRBV7-3 CASSSDPRGTQYF
TRBJ2-5 NA TRBV6-5 CASSLGQVQTQYF
TRBJ1-2 NA TRBV2 CARSKESYTF
TRBJ2-2 TRBD1 TRBV5-4 CATGQVNTGELFF
TRBJ2-7 TRBD1 TRBV18 CASSPRTGYEQYF
TRBJ2-3 TRBD1 TRBV30 CAWSVRREKGARRDTQYF
TRBJ1-2 TRBD1 TRBV20-1 CSAGQAIPF
TRBJ2-1 NA TRBV28 CASSIHTREDEQFF
TRBJ2-3 TRBD2 TRBV6-6 CASSPTRGNTQYF
TRBJ2-1 NA TRBV12-5 CASGLASSRSNEQFF
TRBJ1-1 NA TRBV5-6 CASSLAFMNTEAFF
TRBJ1-1 TRBD1 TRBV18 CASSGQGDHTEAFF
TRBJ1-1 NA TRBV6-6 CASSYPQRNTEAFF
TRBJ1-3 NA TRBV4-3 CASSQTGGNTIYF
TRBJ2-3 TRBD1 TRBV7-9 CASSRGQGGDTQYF
TRBJ1-1 TRBD1 TRBV7-2 CASSPRNRGTEAFF
TRBJ1-2 TRBD1 TRBV19 CASRLPGQGYGYTF